This T cell receptor (beta chain) was documented in a study of cytomegalovirus exposure and HLA in healthy donors. The PCR used 60 Vbeta and 13 Jbeta primers. The data were produced by immunoSEQ multiplex PCR, yet TCRdb's version contains in-frame clones alone and is incomplete. Of under 150,000 clones detected, approximately 68% appear once; the ten largest clones hold less than 2.5%. V lost 6 bases, J lost 11 bases, and 22 bases lay in between. There are 13 residues in the CDR3. The germline V gene has CDR1 SQVTM and CDR2 ANQGSEA. The sequence came from a man aged 35-49 years in good health and CMV-seronegative. The chain combines TRBV29-1 with TRBJ1-1, with D tentatively TRBD1 (6 bases). Sequencing input: PBMCs. The CDR3 DNA reads TGCAGCGTCCCAGGGGAAGCAGGGGAAAGGGCTTTCTTT. Translation gives CSVPGEAGERAFF.